This TCR beta chain originates from a study of lung T cells in sarcoidosis with Löfgren's syndrome. Germline V gene sequence: CDR1 SEHNR, CDR2 FQNEAQ (reference sequence). Trimming removed 4 bases from V and 1 base from J; junction bases left unmatched: 2. This CDR3 spans 15 amino acids. TCRdb redid the calling of the reads with MiXCR, one entry per CDR3 protein. The table has about 63,000 distinct CDR3 sequences, around 20% seen once. The sample was CD4+ T cells from PBMCs. The sequence came from a human donor with sarcoidosis (Löfgren's syndrome or another form), or a control subject (not recorded which). The V call is TRBV7-9, the J call TRBJ2-1, with TRBD1 matching over 9 bases. The CDR3 nucleotides are TGTGCCAGCAGCTGGACAGGGGTTTCCTACAATGAGCAGTTCTTC. This codes for CASSWTGVSYNEQFF.